Shown below are 2 T cell receptor beta chains from a single sample sequenced in a study of shared clonotypes between healthy human individuals. Assay used: immunoSEQ multiplex PCR; TCRdb lists only in-frame clones, some missing. Here the sample spans about 1,500,000 clones, about 96% being singletons. Sequencing was done on a sample of naive CD4+ T cells sorted from blood. Subset in this sample: CD45RA+ positively selected. These TCRs come from a man aged 30-40 years in good health.

The chain combines TRBV7-9 with TRBJ2-7, with 12 bases identical to TRBD2. There are 15 residues in the CDR3. Trimming took 5 bases from V and 4 from J; bases not matched to a gene: 6. The germline V gene has CDR1 SEHNR and CDR2 FQNEAQ (reference sequence). In DNA form, the CDR3 reads TGTGCCAGCAGCCCTCGACTAGCGGGAGTTTACGAGCAGTACTTC. Its protein is CASSPRLAGVYEQYF.

The chain carries TRBV6-5 and TRBJ2-1; unclear D gene. CDR1 is MNHEY and CDR2 is SVGAGI in the germline V gene. The CDR3 has 14 amino acids. Trimming took 1 base from V and 14 from J, leaving 18 bases between them. This CDR3 is CASSYLPRSGLEFF. DNA for the CDR3: TGTGCCAGCAGTTACTTACCGCGTTCTGGTTTAGAGTTCTTC.